One sample yielded the 10 T cell receptor beta chains listed below, sequenced in a study of T cell changes during pregnancy in multiple sclerosis. The protocol was immunoSEQ multiplex PCR, while the TCRdb copy is restricted to in-frame clones and leaves out a portion. Here the sample spans around 47,000 clones, around 92% being singletons. The sequencing here drew on CD8+ T cells from peripheral blood mononuclear cells, taken in the first trimester of pregnancy. Receptor source: a female donor with multiple sclerosis, enrolled in a pregnancy study.

This rearrangement joins TRBV2 to TRBJ2-4, with D possibly matching TRBD2 (6 bases). V was clipped by 1 base and J by 8 bases, with 15 bases between them. CDR3 length: 15 amino acids. The germline CDR1 and CDR2 sequences are SNHLY and FYNNEI. The CDR3 nucleotides are TGTGCCAGCAGTGAAGGGGACTCCGGGGCGGACATTCAGTACTTC. Translation gives CASSEGDSGADIQYF.

CDR3 DNA sequence: TGCGCCAGCAGCCAAGATCCCGGGGTTTTCTACGAGCAGTACTTC. Translated, it gives CASSQDPGVFYEQYF. The chain links TRBV4-3 to TRBJ2-7; TRBD2 might be the D (5 bases). CDR1 is LGHNA, CDR2 YSLEER, per germline. V lost 0 bases and J lost 3, with 12 bases in between. CDR3 length: 15 amino acids.

The chain is built from TRBV7-6 and TRBJ2-7; 12 bases align to TRBD1. Trimming removed 4 bases from V and 5 bases from J; junction bases left unmatched: 6. This CDR3 contains 15 residues. Germline lookup yields CDR1 SGHVS and CDR2 FNYEAQ. This CDR3 is CASSSAGTGGHEQYF. In nucleotides, the CDR3 is TGTGCCAGCAGCTCAGCCGGGACAGGGGGCCACGAGCAGTACTTC. The full variable domain, in which reference TRBV7-6 and TRBJ2-7 provide the parts outside the CDR3, is GAGVSQSPRYKVTKRGQDVALRCDPISGHVSLYWYRQALGQGPEFLTYFNYEAQQDKSGLPNDRFSAERPEGSISTLTIQRTEQRDSAMYRCASSSAGTGGHEQYFGPGTRLTVT.

V gene TRBV27 combines with J gene TRBJ1-1; 8 bases map to TRBD1. The CDR3 spans 15 residues. Looked up from germline, CDR1 is MNHEY and CDR2 is SMNVEV (reference sequence). J was trimmed by 4 bases and V by 5 bases; bases with no gene match: 9. CDR3 bases: TGTGCCAGCAGTACATGGACAGGGTCAAGCACTGAAGCTTTCTTT. Protein product: CASSTWTGSSTEAFF.

The genes are TRBV5-4 and TRBJ2-7, with 7 nucleotides matching TRBD1. Trimming cost V 3 bases and J 5 bases; bases outside gene matches: 11. The CDR3 consists of 15 residues. The germline gives CDR1 SGHNT, CDR2 YYREEE (reference sequence). CDR3 in amino acids: CASSSSPATGNEQYF. CDR3 bases: TGTGCCAGCAGCTCCTCCCCGGCGACAGGGAACGAGCAGTACTTC.

V gene TRBV18 combines with J gene TRBJ2-1; maybe TRBD1 (6 bases). This CDR3 spans 15 amino acids. The ends were cut back, 4 bases at V and 3 bases at J, with 13 bases in the middle. CDR1 and CDR2 from the germline V gene are KGHSH and LQKENI. The CDR3 DNA sequence: TGTGCCAGCTCACGTGAGACAGGCTACTACAATGAGCAGTTCTTC. Protein: CASSRETGYYNEQFF.

The chain combines TRBV11-2 with TRBJ2-7; tentative D call: TRBD2 (5 bases). Germline-derived CDR1 and CDR2 are SGHAT and FQNNGV. The CDR3 extends over 17 amino acids. The V and J ends lost 4 bases and 0 bases respectively, with 19 bases between them. CDR3 nucleotides: TGTGCCAGCAGCTGGACTCCTGAGAAAATCCTCTCCTACGAGCAGTACTTC. Amino acids: CASSWTPEKILSYEQYF.

The V and J genes are TRBV2 and TRBJ2-1; TRBD2 matches 8 bases. V was clipped by 11 bases and J by 9 bases; unmatched bases: 21. Germline V gene lookup returns CDR1 SNHLY and CDR2 FYNNEI. This CDR3 contains 16 residues. This CDR3 is CASSRATSGFGREQFF. The CDR3 DNA reads TGTGCCTCCTCCCGGGCCACTAGCGGCTTCGGGCGTGAGCAGTTCTTC.

This chain uses TRBV5-1 with TRBJ2-7; 7 bases are a match to TRBD1. V trimming: 4 bases; J trimming: 4 bases; junction bases outside the gene matches: 8. The CDR3 totals 14 residues. In germline, CDR1 is SGHRS, CDR2 YFSETQ. The CDR3 reads CASSLDRLFYEQYF. As DNA, the CDR3 is TGCGCCAGCAGCCTGGACAGGCTTTTTTACGAGCAGTACTTC.

V usage is TRBV12-5 and J usage is TRBJ2-2, with a weak D call TRBD2 (5 bases). Germline-derived CDR1 and CDR2 are LGHNT and FRNRAP. V lost 5 bases to trimming and J lost 0 bases, with 10 bases between them. The CDR3 consists of 15 residues. The CDR3, as DNA: TGTGCTAGTGGTCCCGCGGGCCCGAACACCGGGGAGCTGTTTTTT. Its translation: CASGPAGPNTGELFF.